This T cell receptor beta chain was sequenced during a study of T cells after yellow fever vaccination. Study information: It was SMART-Seq v4 Ultra Low Input that prepared the fractions with low cell numbers.

V was shortened by 5 bases and J by 5 bases, with 15 bases between the two germline ends. The V gene's germline CDR1 is MNHEY and CDR2 SVGEGT. The CDR3 sequence is 14 residues long. Study results and caveats: Repertoires sorted by FACS could include abundant clonotypes that are contaminants from the bulk population.

Template-switching 5'RACE yielded the TCR cDNA; a universal primer site and UMIs were added in the process. In TCRdb, the 5' RACE reads were re-called with MiXCR into one record per CDR3 protein. Here the sample spans around 260,000 distinct CDR3 sequences, approximately 5.2% being singletons. This clonotype was detected only a few times. As yet, its antigen is unknown. V and J are TRBV6-2 or TRBV6-3 and TRBJ2-5; TRBD2 might be the D (6 bases). The sequences come from CD4+ T cells sorted from PBMCs, collected on the day of the yellow fever booster vaccination. This clonotype originated in a man between 18 and 29 years old who received the YFV17D yellow fever vaccine. CDR3 protein: CASSGNGGIETQYF. CDR3 bases: TGTGCCAGCAGTGGTAACGGGGGAATTGAGACCCAGTACTTC.